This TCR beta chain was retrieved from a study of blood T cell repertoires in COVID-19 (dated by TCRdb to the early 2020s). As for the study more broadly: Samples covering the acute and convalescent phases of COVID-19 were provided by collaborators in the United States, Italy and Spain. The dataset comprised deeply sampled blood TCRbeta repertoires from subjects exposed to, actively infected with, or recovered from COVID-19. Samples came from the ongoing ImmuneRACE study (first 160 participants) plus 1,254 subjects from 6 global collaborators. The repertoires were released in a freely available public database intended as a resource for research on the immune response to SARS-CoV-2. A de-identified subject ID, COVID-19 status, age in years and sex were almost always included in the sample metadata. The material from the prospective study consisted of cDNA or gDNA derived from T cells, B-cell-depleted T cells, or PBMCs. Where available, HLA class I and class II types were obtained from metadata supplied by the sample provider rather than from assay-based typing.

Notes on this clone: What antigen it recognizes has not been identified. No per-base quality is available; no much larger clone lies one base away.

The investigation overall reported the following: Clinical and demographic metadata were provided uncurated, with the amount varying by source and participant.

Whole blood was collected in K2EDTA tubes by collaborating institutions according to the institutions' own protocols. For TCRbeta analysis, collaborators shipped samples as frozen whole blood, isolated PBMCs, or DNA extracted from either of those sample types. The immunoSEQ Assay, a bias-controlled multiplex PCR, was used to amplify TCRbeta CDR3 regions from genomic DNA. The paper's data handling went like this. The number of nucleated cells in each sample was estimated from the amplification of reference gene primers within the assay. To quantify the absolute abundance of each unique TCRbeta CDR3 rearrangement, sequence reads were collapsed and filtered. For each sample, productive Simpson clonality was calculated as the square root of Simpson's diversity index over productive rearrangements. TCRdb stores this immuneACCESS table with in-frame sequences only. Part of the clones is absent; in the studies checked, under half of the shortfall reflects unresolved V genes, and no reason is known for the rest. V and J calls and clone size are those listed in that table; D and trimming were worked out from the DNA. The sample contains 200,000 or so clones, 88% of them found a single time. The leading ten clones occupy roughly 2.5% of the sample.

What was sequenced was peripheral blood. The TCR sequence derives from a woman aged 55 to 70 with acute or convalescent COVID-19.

The CDR3 has the sequence CASTKQAGIYNEQFF. The nucleotide sequence is TGCGCCAGCACCAAGCAGGCGGGAATATACAATGAGCAGTTCTTC. This chain joins TRBV5-1 to TRBJ2-1; TRBD2 might be the D gene, on 6 matching bases. Trimming takes 6 bases from V and 4 bases from J, and the germline ends sit 17 bases apart. CDR1 and CDR2 were assigned from the germline V gene as SGHRS and YFSETQ. The CDR3 runs 15 amino acids, cysteine and phenylalanine included. The only DNA kept is the CDR3, 45 bases in frame from the first base.